This T cell receptor beta chain stems from a study of OX40 agonist ivuxolimab in advanced cancers. Turning to the study itself: A mean age of roughly 60 years, range roughly 23 to 85, was recorded, and roughly 80% were male. Overall study results and limits: Some nonresponders likewise displayed low normalized T-cell clonal expansion. Expanded peripheral T cells had an undetermined antigen specificity. There was clonal expansion of CD4+ and CD8+ blood T cells by week 6 at 0.1 to 3.0 mg/kg.

The CDR3 is 13 amino acids. The V gene's germline CDR1 is MDHEN and CDR2 SYDVKM. Trimming removed 7 bases from V and 2 bases from J, with 9 bases in between. The table came from immunoSEQ multiplex PCR; TCRdb's copy has only in-frame clones and leaves some out. Among 65,000 to 80,000 clones listed, roughly 84% were seen once. Note on this clone: Its target is unknown.

V usage is TRBV28 and J usage is TRBJ1-5; D gene ambiguous. The sequence came from an adult with an advanced solid tumor such as melanoma, head and neck, liver or kidney cancer. The sample was CD4+ or CD8+ T cells sorted from blood, taken in a trial of the OX40 agonist ivuxolimab. CDR3 loop: CASTPAGNQPQHF. DNA of the CDR3: TGTGCCAGCACGCCGGCGGGCAATCAGCCCCAGCATTTT. Complete variable domain (other parts from reference TRBV28 and TRBJ1-5): DVKVTQSSRYLVKRTGEKVFLECVQDMDHENMFWYRQDPGLGLRLIYFSYDVKMKEKGDIPEGYSVSREKKERFSLILESASTNQTSMYLCASTPAGNQPQHFGDGTRLSIL.